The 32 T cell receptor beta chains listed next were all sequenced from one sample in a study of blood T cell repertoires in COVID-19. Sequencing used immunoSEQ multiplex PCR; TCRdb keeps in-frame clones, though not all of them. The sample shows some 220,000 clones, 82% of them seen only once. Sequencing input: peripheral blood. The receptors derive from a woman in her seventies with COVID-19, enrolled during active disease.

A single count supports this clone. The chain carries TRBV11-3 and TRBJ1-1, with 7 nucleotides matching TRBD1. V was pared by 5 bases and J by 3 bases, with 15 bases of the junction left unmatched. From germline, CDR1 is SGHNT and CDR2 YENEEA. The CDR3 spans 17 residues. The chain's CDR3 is CASSLDRDGGWDTEAFF. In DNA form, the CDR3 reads TGTGCCAGCAGCCTCGACAGGGATGGGGGATGGGACACTGAAGCTTTCTTT.

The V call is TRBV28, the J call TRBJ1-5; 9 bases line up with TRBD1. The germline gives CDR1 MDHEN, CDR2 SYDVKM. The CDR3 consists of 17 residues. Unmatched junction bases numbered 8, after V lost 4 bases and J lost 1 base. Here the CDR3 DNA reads TGTGCCAGCAGTTCGGGACAGGGTTTAGGGAGCAATCAGCCCCAGCATTTT. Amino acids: CASSSGQGLGSNQPQHF. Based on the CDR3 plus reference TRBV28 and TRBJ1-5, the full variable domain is DVKVTQSSRYLVKRTGEKVFLECVQDMDHENMFWYRQDPGLGLRLIYFSYDVKMKEKGDIPEGYSVSREKKERFSLILESASTNQTSMYLCASSSGQGLGSNQPQHFGDGTRLSIL.

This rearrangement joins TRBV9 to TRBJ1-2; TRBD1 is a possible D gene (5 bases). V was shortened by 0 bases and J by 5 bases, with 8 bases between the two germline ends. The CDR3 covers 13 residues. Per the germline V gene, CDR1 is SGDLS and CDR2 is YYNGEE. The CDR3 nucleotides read TGTGCCAGCAGCGTAGCAGGGTTATATGGCTACACCTTC. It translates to CASSVAGLYGYTF.

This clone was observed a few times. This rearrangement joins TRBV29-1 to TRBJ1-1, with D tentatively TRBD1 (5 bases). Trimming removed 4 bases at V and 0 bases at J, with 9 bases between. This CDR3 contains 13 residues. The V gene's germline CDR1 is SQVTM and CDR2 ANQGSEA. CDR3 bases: TGCAGCGTTGTGGCAGGGTTGAACACTGAAGCTTTCTTT. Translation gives CSVVAGLNTEAFF. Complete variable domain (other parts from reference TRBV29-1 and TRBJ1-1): SAVISQKPSRDICQRGTSLTIQCQVDSQVTMMFWYRQQPGQSLTLIATANQGSEATYESGFVIDKFPISRPNLTFSTLTVSNMSPEDSSIYLCSVVAGLNTEAFFGQGTRLTVV.

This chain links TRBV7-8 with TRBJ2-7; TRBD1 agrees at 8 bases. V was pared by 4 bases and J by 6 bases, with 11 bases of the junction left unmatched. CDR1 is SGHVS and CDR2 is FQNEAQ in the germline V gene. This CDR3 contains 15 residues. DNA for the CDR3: TGTGCCAGCAGCTCAGAATACAGGGGGAGAGGCGAGCAGTACTTC. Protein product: CASSSEYRGRGEQYF. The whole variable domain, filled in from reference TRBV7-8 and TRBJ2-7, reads GAGVSQSPRYKVAKRGQDVALRCDPISGHVSLFWYQQALGQGPEFLTYFQNEAQLDKSGLPSDRFFAERPEGSVSTLKIQRTQQEDSAVYLCASSSEYRGRGEQYFGPGTRLTVT.

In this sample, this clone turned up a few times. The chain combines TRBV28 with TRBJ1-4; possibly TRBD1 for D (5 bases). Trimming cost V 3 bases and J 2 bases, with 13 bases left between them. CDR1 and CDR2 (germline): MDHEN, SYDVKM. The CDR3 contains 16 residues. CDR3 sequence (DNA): TGTGCCAGCAGTTTCGGGGCTGGAGGGACTAATGAAAAACTGTTTTTT. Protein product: CASSFGAGGTNEKLFF.

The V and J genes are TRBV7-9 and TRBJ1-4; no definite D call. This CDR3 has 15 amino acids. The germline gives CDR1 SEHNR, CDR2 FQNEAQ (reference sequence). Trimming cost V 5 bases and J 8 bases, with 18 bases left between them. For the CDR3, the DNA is TGTGCCAGCAGCCGCGGTCGGAAGATGGTGGAAAAACTGTTTTTT. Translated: CASSRGRKMVEKLFF. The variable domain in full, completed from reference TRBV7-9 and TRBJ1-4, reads DTGVSQNPRHKITKRGQNVTFRCDPISEHNRLYWYRQTLGQGPEFLTYFQNEAQLEKSRLLSDRFSAERPKGSFSTLEIQRTEQGDSAMYLCASSRGRKMVEKLFFGSGTQLSVL.

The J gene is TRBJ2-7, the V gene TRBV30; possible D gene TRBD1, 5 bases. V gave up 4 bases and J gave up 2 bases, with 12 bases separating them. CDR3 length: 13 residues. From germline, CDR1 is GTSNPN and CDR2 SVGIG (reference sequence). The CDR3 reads CAWKRTGPYEQYF. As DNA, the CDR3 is TGTGCCTGGAAGCGAACAGGACCCTACGAGCAGTACTTC.

CDR3 bases: TGTGCCAGCAGCCCCCGGCAGGGATTGATGGGTGAGCAGTTCTTC. Protein product: CASSPRQGLMGEQFF. J is TRBJ2-1 and V is TRBV2; TRBD1 might be the D (5 bases). CDR3 length equals 15 residues. Germline V gene data show CDR1 as SNHLY and CDR2 as FYNNEI. V was trimmed by 6 bases and J by 9 bases, leaving 21 bases between them.

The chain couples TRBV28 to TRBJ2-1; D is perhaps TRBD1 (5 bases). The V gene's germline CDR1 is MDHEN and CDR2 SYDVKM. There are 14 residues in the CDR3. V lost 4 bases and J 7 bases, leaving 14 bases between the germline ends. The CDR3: CASSSTRQGNEQFF. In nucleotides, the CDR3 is TGTGCCAGCAGTTCAACTCGTCAGGGAAATGAGCAGTTCTTC.

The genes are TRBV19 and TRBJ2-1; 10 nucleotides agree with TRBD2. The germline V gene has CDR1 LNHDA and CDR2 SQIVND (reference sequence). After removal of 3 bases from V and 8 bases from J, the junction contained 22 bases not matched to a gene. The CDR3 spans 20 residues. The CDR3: CASSIPSPLAGRVNIDEQFF. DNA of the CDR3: TGTGCCAGTAGTATCCCTTCCCCACTAGCGGGACGAGTTAACATTGATGAGCAGTTCTTC. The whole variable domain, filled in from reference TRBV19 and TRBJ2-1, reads DGGITQSPKYLFRKEGQNVTLSCEQNLNHDAMYWYRQDPGQGLRLIYYSQIVNDFQKGDIAEGYSVSREKKESFPLTVTSAQKNPTAFYLCASSIPSPLAGRVNIDEQFFGPGTRLTVL.

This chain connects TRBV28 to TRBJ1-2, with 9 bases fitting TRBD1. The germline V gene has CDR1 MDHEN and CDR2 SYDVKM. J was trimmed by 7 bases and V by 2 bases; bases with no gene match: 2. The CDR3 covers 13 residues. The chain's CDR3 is CASSLRTGAGYTF. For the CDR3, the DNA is TGTGCCAGCAGTTTAAGGACAGGGGCTGGCTACACCTTC.

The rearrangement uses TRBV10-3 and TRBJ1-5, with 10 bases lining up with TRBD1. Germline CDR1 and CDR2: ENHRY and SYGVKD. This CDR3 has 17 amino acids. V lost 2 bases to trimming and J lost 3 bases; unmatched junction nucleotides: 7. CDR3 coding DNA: TGTGCCATCAGTGAGGAGGGACAGGGGACCCTCAATCAGCCCCAGCATTTT. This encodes CAISEEGQGTLNQPQHF.

The CDR3 reads CASSSGRDRRLSGNTIYF. The CDR3 coding sequence is TGTGCCAGCAGCTCGGGCCGGGACAGGCGCCTATCTGGAAACACCATATATTTT. The chain employs TRBV7-2 and TRBJ1-3; 8 nucleotides agree with TRBD1. Trimming took 4 bases from V and 1 from J; bases not matched to a gene: 12. There are 18 residues in the CDR3. Germline V gives CDR1 SGHTA, CDR2 FQGNSA.

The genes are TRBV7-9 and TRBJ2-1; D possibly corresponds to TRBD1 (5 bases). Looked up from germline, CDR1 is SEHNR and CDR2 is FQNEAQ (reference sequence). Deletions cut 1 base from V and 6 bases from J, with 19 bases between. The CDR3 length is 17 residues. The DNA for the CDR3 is TGTGCCAGCAGCTTAGAACGCTGGCAGGGAAGGGGCAATGAGCAGTTCTTC. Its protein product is CASSLERWQGRGNEQFF. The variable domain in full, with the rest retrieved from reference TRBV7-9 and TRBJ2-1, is DTGVSQNPRHKITKRGQNVTFRCDPISEHNRLYWYRQTLGQGPEFLTYFQNEAQLEKSRLLSDRFSAERPKGSFSTLEIQRTEQGDSAMYLCASSLERWQGRGNEQFFGPGTRLTVL.

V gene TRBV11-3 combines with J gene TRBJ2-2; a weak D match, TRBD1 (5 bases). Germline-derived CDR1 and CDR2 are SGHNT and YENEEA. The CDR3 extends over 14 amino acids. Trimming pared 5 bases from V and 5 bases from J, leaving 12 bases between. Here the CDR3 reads CASSGPGLTGELFF. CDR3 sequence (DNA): TGTGCCAGCAGCGGACCAGGGTTGACCGGGGAGCTGTTTTTT. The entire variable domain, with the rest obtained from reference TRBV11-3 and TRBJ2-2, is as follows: EAGVVQSPRYKIIEKKQPVAFWCNPISGHNTLYWYLQNLGQGPELLIRYENEEAVDDSQLPKDRFSAERLKGVDSTLKIQPAELGDSAVYLCASSGPGLTGELFFGEGSRLTVL.

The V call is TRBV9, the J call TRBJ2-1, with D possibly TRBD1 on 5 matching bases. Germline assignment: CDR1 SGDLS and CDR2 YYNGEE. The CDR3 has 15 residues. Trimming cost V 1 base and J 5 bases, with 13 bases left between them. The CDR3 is CASSVSATRDNEQFF. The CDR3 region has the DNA TGTGCCAGCAGCGTATCCGCTACCAGGGACAATGAGCAGTTCTTC. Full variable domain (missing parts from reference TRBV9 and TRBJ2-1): DSGVTQTPKHLITATGQRVTLRCSPRSGDLSVYWYQQSLDQGLQFLIQYYNGEERAKGNILERFSAQQFPDLHSELNLSSLELGDSALYFCASSVSATRDNEQFFGPGTRLTVL.

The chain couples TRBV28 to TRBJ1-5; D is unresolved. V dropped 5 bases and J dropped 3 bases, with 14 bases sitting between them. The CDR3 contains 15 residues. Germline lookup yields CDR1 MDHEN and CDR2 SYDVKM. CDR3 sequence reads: CASSLPGFDNQPQHF. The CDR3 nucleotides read TGTGCCAGCAGTCTCCCAGGATTTGACAATCAGCCCCAGCATTTT.

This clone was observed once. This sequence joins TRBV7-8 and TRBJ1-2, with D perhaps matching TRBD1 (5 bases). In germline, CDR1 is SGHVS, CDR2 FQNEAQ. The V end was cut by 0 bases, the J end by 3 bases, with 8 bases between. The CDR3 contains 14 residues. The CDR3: CASSLAAGYYGYTF. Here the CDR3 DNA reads TGTGCCAGCAGCTTAGCGGCAGGGTACTATGGCTACACCTTC.

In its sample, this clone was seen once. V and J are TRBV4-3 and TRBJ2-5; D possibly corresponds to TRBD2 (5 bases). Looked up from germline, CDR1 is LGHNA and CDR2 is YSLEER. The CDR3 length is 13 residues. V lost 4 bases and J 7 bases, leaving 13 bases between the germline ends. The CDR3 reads CASSLIREGTQYF. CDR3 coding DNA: TGCGCCAGCAGCCTTATACGGGAAGGGACCCAGTACTTC.

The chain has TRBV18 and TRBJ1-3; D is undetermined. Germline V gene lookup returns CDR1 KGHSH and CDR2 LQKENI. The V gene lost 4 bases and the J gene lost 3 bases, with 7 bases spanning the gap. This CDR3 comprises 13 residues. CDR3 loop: CASSRSDGNTIYF. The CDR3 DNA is TGTGCCAGCTCACGGTCAGATGGAAACACCATATATTTT.

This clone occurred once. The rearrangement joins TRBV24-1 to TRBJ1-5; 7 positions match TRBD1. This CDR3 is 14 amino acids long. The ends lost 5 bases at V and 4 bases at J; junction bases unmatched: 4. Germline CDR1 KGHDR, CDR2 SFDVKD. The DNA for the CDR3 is TGTGCCACCAGTGGACAGGGCGAAAATCAGCCCCAGCATTTT. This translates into CATSGQGENQPQHF.

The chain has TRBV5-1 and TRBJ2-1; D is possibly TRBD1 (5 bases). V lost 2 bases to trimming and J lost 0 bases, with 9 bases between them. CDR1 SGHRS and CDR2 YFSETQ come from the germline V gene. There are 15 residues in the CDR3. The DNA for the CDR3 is TGCGCCAGCAGCTTAAGGGGAAGCTCCTACAATGAGCAGTTCTTC. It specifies CASSLRGSSYNEQFF.

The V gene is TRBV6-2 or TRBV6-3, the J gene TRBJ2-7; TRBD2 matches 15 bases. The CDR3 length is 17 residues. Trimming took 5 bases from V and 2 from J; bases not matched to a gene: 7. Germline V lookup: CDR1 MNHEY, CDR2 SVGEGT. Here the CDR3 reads CASSGLAGGRKAYEQYF. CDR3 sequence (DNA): TGTGCCAGCAGTGGACTAGCGGGAGGGCGGAAAGCCTACGAGCAGTACTTC.

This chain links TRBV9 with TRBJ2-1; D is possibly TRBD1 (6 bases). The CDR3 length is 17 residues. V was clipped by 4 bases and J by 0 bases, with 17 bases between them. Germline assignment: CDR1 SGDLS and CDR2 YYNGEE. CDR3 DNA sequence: TGTGCCAGCAGCCCCCGACTGGGGGCAGCCTCCTACAATGAGCAGTTCTTC. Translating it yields CASSPRLGAASYNEQFF.

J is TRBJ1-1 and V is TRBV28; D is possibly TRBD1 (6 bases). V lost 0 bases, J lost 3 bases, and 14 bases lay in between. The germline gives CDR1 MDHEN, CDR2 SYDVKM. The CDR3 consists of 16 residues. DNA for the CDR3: TGTGCCAGCAGTTTATGGAGGGGGGGGCGGCACACTGAAGCTTTCTTT. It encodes CASSLWRGGRHTEAFF.

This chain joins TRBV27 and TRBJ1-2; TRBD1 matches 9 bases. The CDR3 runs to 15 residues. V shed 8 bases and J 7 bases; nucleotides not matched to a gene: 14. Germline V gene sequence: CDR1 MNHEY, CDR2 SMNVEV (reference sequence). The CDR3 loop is CASLPVTGGSGGYTF. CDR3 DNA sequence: TGTGCCAGCCTTCCTGTAACAGGGGGCTCGGGTGGCTACACCTTC.

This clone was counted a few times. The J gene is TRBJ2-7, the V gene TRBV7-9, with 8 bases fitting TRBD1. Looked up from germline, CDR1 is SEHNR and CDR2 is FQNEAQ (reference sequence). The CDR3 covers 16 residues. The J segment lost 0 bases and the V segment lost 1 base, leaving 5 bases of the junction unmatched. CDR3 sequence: CASSLGQGLGSYEQYF. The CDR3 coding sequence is TGTGCCAGCAGCTTAGGACAGGGGTTGGGCTCCTACGAGCAGTACTTC.

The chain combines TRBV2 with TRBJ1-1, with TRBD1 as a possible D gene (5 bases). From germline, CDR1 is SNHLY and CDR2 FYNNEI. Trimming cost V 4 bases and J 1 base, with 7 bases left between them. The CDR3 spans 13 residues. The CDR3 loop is CASSGQPNTEAFF. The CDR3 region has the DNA TGTGCCAGCAGTGGACAGCCGAACACTGAAGCTTTCTTT.

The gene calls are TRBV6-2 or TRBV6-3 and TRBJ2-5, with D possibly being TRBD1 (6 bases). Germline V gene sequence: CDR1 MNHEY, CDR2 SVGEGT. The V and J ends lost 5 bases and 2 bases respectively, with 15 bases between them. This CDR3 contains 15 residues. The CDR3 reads CASSSRGSTQETQYF. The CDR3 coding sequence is TGTGCCAGCAGTAGCAGGGGCTCCACGCAAGAGACCCAGTACTTC.

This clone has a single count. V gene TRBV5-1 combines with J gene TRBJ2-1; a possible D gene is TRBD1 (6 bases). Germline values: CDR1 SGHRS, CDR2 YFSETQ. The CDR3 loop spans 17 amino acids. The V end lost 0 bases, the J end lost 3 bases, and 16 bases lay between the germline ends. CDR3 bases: TGCGCCAGCAGCTTGGACAGGGTCCGATTGGGCTACAATGAGCAGTTCTTC. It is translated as CASSLDRVRLGYNEQFF.

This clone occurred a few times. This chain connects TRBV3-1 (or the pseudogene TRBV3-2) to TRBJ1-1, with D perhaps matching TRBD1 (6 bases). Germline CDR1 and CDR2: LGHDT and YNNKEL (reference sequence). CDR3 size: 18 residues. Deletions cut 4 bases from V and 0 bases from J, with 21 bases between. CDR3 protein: CASSRPGQPRYMNTEAFF. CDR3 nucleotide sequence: TGTGCCAGCAGCCGACCCGGACAGCCCAGATATATGAACACTGAAGCTTTCTTT.